Below, 30 T cell receptor beta chains from the same sample are listed, as sequenced in a study of identical twins. TCRdb analysed the 5' RACE reads with MiXCR anew, one entry per CDR3 protein. The sample shows hundreds of thousands of distinct CDR3 sequences, 10% to 15% of them seen only once. The sample also formed part of further work on yellow fever vaccine responses in identical twins.

Sequenced input: PBMCs. The source of these receptors is a woman under 30 in good health.

The V and J genes are TRBV6-1 and TRBJ2-5; D gene uncertain. The germline V gene encodes CDR1 MNHNS and CDR2 SASEGT. V was shortened by 6 bases and J by 5 bases, with 19 bases between the two germline ends. This CDR3 region has 15 residues. CDR3 in amino acids: CASRESANPKETQYF. CDR3 DNA: TGTGCCAGCAGAGAATCAGCAAACCCGAAGGAGACCCAGTACTTC.

The chain combines TRBV19 with TRBJ2-7; 8 bases fit TRBD2. There are 15 residues in the CDR3. The J segment lost 3 bases and the V segment lost 3 bases, leaving 7 bases of the junction unmatched. Per the germline V gene, CDR1 is LNHDA and CDR2 is SQIVND (reference sequence). As DNA, the CDR3 is TGTGCCAGTAGTATTCCCCTAGCGGGTGGCTACGAGCAGTACTTC. Translating it yields CASSIPLAGGYEQYF.

The chain has TRBV7-2 and TRBJ1-2, with a weak D call TRBD1 (6 bases). CDR1 and CDR2 (germline): SGHTA, FQGNSA. The CDR3 consists of 15 residues. V dropped 0 bases and J dropped 7 bases, with 15 bases sitting between them. The CDR3 DNA reads TGTGCCAGCAGCTTAGCCCTCGGGGGGGCTGGTGGCTACACCTTC. It codes for CASSLALGGAGGYTF.

This clonotype appeared a few times. V is TRBV20-1 and J is TRBJ2-3; 7 bases are a match to TRBD1. This CDR3 is 16 amino acids long. Germline assignment: CDR1 DFQATT and CDR2 SNEGSKA (reference sequence). The trim removed 0 bases at V and 0 bases at J, leaving 6 bases unmatched. CDR3 sequence reads: CSARDRDRESTDTQYF. CDR3 bases: TGCAGTGCTAGAGATCGAGACAGGGAGAGCACAGATACGCAGTATTTT.

This clonotype was observed at least ten times. The chain employs TRBV12-3 or TRBV12-4 and TRBJ2-7; TRBD1 agrees at 8 bases. The CDR3 length is 14 residues. The V and J ends lost 5 bases and 4 bases, in that order; junction bases with no gene match: 7. DNA for the CDR3: TGTGCCAGCAGTGACAGGGGTTATCGGTACGAGCAGTACTTC. Translating gives CASSDRGYRYEQYF.

V gene TRBV5-1 combines with J gene TRBJ2-3; no clear D. V lost 4 bases to trimming and J lost 0 bases, with 15 bases between them. This CDR3 has 16 residues. CDR1 and CDR2 from the germline V gene are SGHRS and YFSETQ. CDR3 sequence: CASSQSSTGSTDTQYF. For the CDR3, the DNA is TGCGCCAGCAGCCAAAGCTCCACTGGCAGCACAGATACGCAGTATTTT.

This clonotype was seen a handful of times. The rearrangement links TRBV12-3 or TRBV12-4 to TRBJ1-1; D is uncertain. The CDR3 is 13 residues long. Between the trimmed V and J ends, which lost 0 bases and 8 bases, there was a span of 10 bases. CDR3 amino acids: CASSLAKRGEAFF. The CDR3 DNA reads TGTGCCAGCAGTTTAGCGAAGAGAGGGGAAGCTTTCTTT.

This clonotype was detected a few times. The DNA for the CDR3 is TGCAGTGCTACTCTAGCGGGGGACAATGAGCAGTTCTTC. Translation gives CSATLAGDNEQFF. V and J are TRBV20-1 and TRBJ2-1, with TRBD2 identical over 10 bases. The CDR3 runs to 13 residues. J lost 5 bases, V lost 4 bases, and 2 bases had no gene match. From germline, CDR1 is DFQATT and CDR2 SNEGSKA (reference sequence).

The chain has TRBV20-1 and TRBJ2-1, with TRBD2 matching over 10 bases. In germline, CDR1 is DFQATT, CDR2 SNEGSKA (reference sequence). After removal of 2 bases from V and 0 bases from J, the junction contained 10 bases not matched to a gene. CDR3 length: 18 residues. The CDR3 sequence is CSARPVIAGGSSYNEQFF. CDR3 nucleotides: TGCAGTGCTAGACCCGTAATAGCGGGGGGTTCCTCCTACAATGAGCAGTTCTTC.

This clonotype was picked up a small number of times. V usage is TRBV28 and J usage is TRBJ2-1; D is uncertain. This CDR3 has 13 amino acids. CDR1 is MDHEN and CDR2 is SYDVKM in the germline V gene. The V end was cut by 3 bases, the J end by 10 bases, with 13 bases between. CDR3 protein: CASSFFSGSEQFF. CDR3 sequence (DNA): TGTGCCAGCAGTTTCTTCTCTGGGTCCGAGCAGTTCTTC.

This clonotype was counted only a few times. The gene calls are TRBV12-3 or TRBV12-4 and TRBJ1-1; D ambiguous. The CDR3 runs 13 residues. V lost 1 base and J 7 bases, leaving 10 bases between the germline ends. The CDR3 DNA sequence: TGTGCCAGCAGTTTAGGGTCAGGTTTTGAAGCTTTCTTT. It encodes CASSLGSGFEAFF.

This clonotype was seen a few times. The rearrangement uses TRBV7-2 and TRBJ2-2; a weak D match, TRBD1 (5 bases). Deletions cut 3 bases from V and 0 bases from J, with 8 bases between. This CDR3 has 15 residues. CDR1 and CDR2 from the germline V gene are SGHTA and FQGNSA. CDR3 loop: CASSLGPSNTGELFF. The CDR3 DNA sequence: TGTGCCAGCAGCTTGGGGCCTTCGAACACCGGGGAGCTGTTTTTT.

V is TRBV5-6 and J is TRBJ2-5; 10 positions match TRBD2. Germline CDR1 SGHDT, CDR2 YYEEEE. The CDR3 sequence is 15 residues long. V dropped 4 bases and J dropped 10; count of bases not matched to a gene: 13. The CDR3 DNA follows: TGTGCCAGCAGCCCGGTGGGACTAGCGCCGGGGGGCCAGTACTTC. As protein: CASSPVGLAPGGQYF.

This clonotype was observed a few times. CDR3 bases: TGTGCCAGCAGTTTACGGCGACAGGGGACAAATACGCAGTATTTT. This gives the protein CASSLRRQGTNTQYF. The chain carries TRBV27 and TRBJ2-3; 8 nucleotides align to TRBD1. The CDR3 contains 15 residues. J was trimmed by 7 bases and V by 2 bases; bases with no gene match: 8. Per the germline V gene, CDR1 is MNHEY and CDR2 is SMNVEV (reference sequence).

This chain joins TRBV25-1 and TRBJ1-1; the D gene is possibly TRBD1 (5 bases). Germline CDR1 is MGHDK and CDR2 is SYGVNS. V was clipped by 1 base and J by 1 base, with 10 bases between them. The CDR3 extends over 15 amino acids. This chain's CDR3 is CASSESGHKNTEAFF. CDR3 nucleotides: TGTGCCAGCAGTGAATCCGGACATAAGAACACTGAAGCTTTCTTT. Filled out from reference TRBV25-1 and TRBJ1-1, the complete variable domain reads EADIYQTPRYLVIGTGKKITLECSQTMGHDKMYWYQQDPGMELHLIHYSYGVNSTEKGDLSSESTVSRIRTEHFPLTLESARPSHTSQYLCASSESGHKNTEAFFGQGTRLTVV.

The V and J genes are TRBV3-1 and TRBJ2-5; D possibly uses TRBD1 or TRBD2 (5 bases each). Trimming left V 4 bases short and J 5 bases short, with 14 bases between. This CDR3 has 14 residues. Germline CDR1 LGHDT, CDR2 YNNKEL (reference sequence). The chain's CDR3 is CASSPLRGAETQYF. The CDR3 DNA sequence: TGTGCCAGCAGCCCCCTCCGGGGCGCGGAGACCCAGTACTTC.

This rearrangement joins TRBV20-1 to TRBJ2-1, with TRBD2 matching 13 bases. The CDR3 length is 14 residues. V was clipped by 6 bases and J by 6 bases; unmatched bases: 5. CDR1 is DFQATT and CDR2 is SNEGSKA in the germline V gene (reference sequence). This CDR3 is CSALRTSGSNEQFF. In nucleotides, the CDR3 is TGCAGTGCCCTTCGGACTAGCGGGAGCAATGAGCAGTTCTTC.

This clonotype has only a few counts. The chain recombines TRBV11-2 with TRBJ2-4; 12 bases are shared with TRBD2. The length of the CDR3 is 19 residues. Germline CDR1 is SGHAT and CDR2 is FQNNGV. J lost 1 base, V lost 6 bases, and 13 bases had no gene match. The CDR3 sequence is CASRPGASGGALAKNIQYF. The CDR3 nucleotides read TGTGCCAGCAGACCAGGGGCTAGCGGGGGGGCCCTTGCCAAAAACATTCAGTACTTC.

The sample holds a few counts of this clonotype. The CDR3: CASRGEVNTGELFF. The CDR3, as DNA: TGTGCCAGCAGAGGGGAGGTGAACACCGGGGAGCTGTTTTTT. The gene calls are TRBV2 and TRBJ2-2; weak D call: TRBD2 (6 bases). The length of the CDR3 is 14 residues. Per the germline V gene, CDR1 is SNHLY and CDR2 is FYNNEI. The V end lost 6 bases, the J end lost 1 base, and 9 bases lay between the germline ends.

This clonotype was seen a few times. The CDR3 region has the DNA TGCGCCAGCAGCCAAGATGGTAGCGGGCTTTACACCTTC. Translation: CASSQDGSGLYTF. The gene calls are TRBV4-1 and TRBJ1-2; D ambiguous. Germline V gives CDR1 MGHRA, CDR2 YSYEKL. Trimming pared 0 bases from V and 11 bases from J, leaving 13 bases between. The CDR3 spans 13 residues.

This clonotype was observed at least ten times. The chain uses TRBV20-1 and TRBJ1-1; D may be TRBD1 (5 bases). Germline V lookup: CDR1 DFQATT, CDR2 SNEGSKA (reference sequence). Trimming took off 5 bases at V and 1 base at J, with 11 bases between the two ends. The CDR3 spans 13 residues. CDR3 bases: TGCAGTGCTTTCACAGGACAGAACACTGAAGCTTTCTTT. Its translation is CSAFTGQNTEAFF.

This clonotype was picked up a small number of times. This sequence joins TRBV28 and TRBJ2-5; D call uncertain. There are 14 residues in the CDR3. V lost 4 bases and J lost 3, with 12 bases in between. CDR1 MDHEN and CDR2 SYDVKM come from the germline V gene. The CDR3 DNA follows: TGTGCCAGCAGTTCGAACGGTCAAAAAGAGACCCAGTACTTC. This gives the protein CASSSNGQKETQYF.

The chain combines TRBV11-2 with TRBJ2-2, with D perhaps TRBD1 (5 bases). The CDR3 is 15 residues long. Germline CDR1 reads SGHAT; CDR2 reads FQNNGV. V was clipped by 5 bases and J by 3 bases, with 13 bases between them. The CDR3 DNA reads as TGTGCCAGCAGCCCCCACCTGACAGACACCGGGGAGCTGTTTTTT. Translating gives CASSPHLTDTGELFF.

The V gene is TRBV28, the J gene TRBJ2-1; 9 bases line up with TRBD2. The CDR3 is 16 amino acids. V was pared by 6 bases and J by 4 bases, with 10 bases of the junction left unmatched. Germline loops: CDR1 MDHEN, CDR2 SYDVKM. Here the CDR3 reads CASSPLAGVLYNEQFF. The CDR3, as DNA: TGTGCCAGCAGCCCCTTAGCGGGAGTCTTGTACAATGAGCAGTTCTTC.

The rearrangement links TRBV2 to TRBJ2-1, with 7 bases lining up with TRBD1. After removal of 2 bases from V and 8 bases from J, the junction contained 6 bases not matched to a gene. The length of the CDR3 is 14 residues. Germline V gives CDR1 SNHLY, CDR2 FYNNEI. The CDR3 protein is CASSERDRDDEQFF. The CDR3 bases are TGTGCCAGCAGTGAACGTGACAGGGACGATGAGCAGTTCTTC.

This clonotype has just a few counts. V usage is TRBV6-1 and J usage is TRBJ2-7; D may be TRBD2 (6 bases). V lost 6 bases, J lost 9 bases, and 15 bases lay in between. CDR3 length equals 12 residues. CDR1 and CDR2 (germline): MNHNS, SASEGT. The CDR3 sequence: CASRERREGQYF. The CDR3 DNA is TGTGCCAGCAGAGAAAGGCGGGAAGGGCAGTACTTC.

This clonotype has a handful of counts. CDR3 bases: TGTGCCATCAGTGCCTCCATCTCCTCTGGGGCCAACGTCCTGACTTTC. This encodes CAISASISSGANVLTF. The chain combines TRBV10-3 with TRBJ2-6; no clear D. This CDR3 comprises 16 residues. Trimming stripped 4 bases from V and 0 bases from J, with 10 bases between. From germline, CDR1 is ENHRY and CDR2 SYGVKD.

This clonotype was counted between two and nine times. This CDR3 is CASSGSAAEQYF. DNA of the CDR3: TGCGCCAGCAGCGGCTCCGCCGCCGAGCAGTACTTC. The chain couples TRBV5-1 to TRBJ2-7; D remains ambiguous. Trimming left V 4 bases short and J 6 bases short, with 11 bases between. The CDR3 length is 12 residues. Germline CDR1 and CDR2: SGHRS and YFSETQ.

This clonotype was seen a few times. V and J are TRBV7-9 and TRBJ2-7; TRBD1 or TRBD2 may be the D gene (5 bases each). The V and J ends lost 1 base and 12 bases respectively, with 13 bases between them. The germline CDR1 and CDR2 sequences are SEHNR and FQNEAQ (reference sequence). The CDR3 extends over 12 amino acids. The CDR3 loop reads CASSLEEGPRYF. The CDR3 coding sequence is TGTGCCAGCAGCTTAGAAGAGGGGCCAAGGTACTTC.

This chain joins TRBV3-1 and TRBJ1-4; D perhaps matches TRBD1 (5 bases). The V end lost 1 base, the J end lost 7 bases, and 13 bases lay between the germline ends. This CDR3 comprises 15 residues. Germline V lookup: CDR1 LGHDT, CDR2 YNNKEL (reference sequence). This CDR3 reads CASSQGEGQGEKLFF. The DNA of the CDR3 is TGTGCCAGCAGCCAAGGGGAGGGGCAGGGTGAAAAACTGTTTTTT.